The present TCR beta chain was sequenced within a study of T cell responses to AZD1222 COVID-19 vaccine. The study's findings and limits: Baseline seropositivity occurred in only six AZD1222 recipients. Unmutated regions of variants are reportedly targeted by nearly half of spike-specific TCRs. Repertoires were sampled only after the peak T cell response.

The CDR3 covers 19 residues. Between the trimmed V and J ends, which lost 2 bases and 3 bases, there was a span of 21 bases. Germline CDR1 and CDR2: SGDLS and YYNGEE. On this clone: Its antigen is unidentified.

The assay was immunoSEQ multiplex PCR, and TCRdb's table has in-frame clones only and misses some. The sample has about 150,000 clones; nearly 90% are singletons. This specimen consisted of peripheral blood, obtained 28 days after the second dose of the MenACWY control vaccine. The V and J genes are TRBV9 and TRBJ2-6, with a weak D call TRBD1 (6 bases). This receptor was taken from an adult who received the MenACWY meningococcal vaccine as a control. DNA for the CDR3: TGTGCCAGCAGCGTCGGAACCGGGACAACCTCGGGTGGGGCCAACGTCCTGACTTTC. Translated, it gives CASSVGTGTTSGGANVLTF.